These 15 T cell receptor beta chains were all obtained from the same sample, sequenced in a study of blood T cell repertoires in COVID-19 (dated by TCRdb to 2019 to 2021). Libraries were built with the immunoSEQ multiplex PCR assay. TCRdb re-hosts the immuneACCESS table, in-frame sequences only. Its copies lack some clones; in the studies checked, an unresolved V gene accounts for under half of them, and the cause for the rest is not known. In all, the sample holds about 330,000 clones, and 85% of those were seen once. The ten largest clones take up roughly 7.8% of the sample. Sample: peripheral blood. The source of these receptors is a human donor in a cohort sampled during active COVID-19.

The chain uses TRBV5-1 and TRBJ2-7, with D perhaps matching TRBD1 (6 bases). In germline, CDR1 is SGHRS, CDR2 YFSETQ. V lost 4 bases and J lost 2, with 13 bases in between. This CDR3 spans 14 amino acids. CDR3: CASSGDIGTYEQYF. The CDR3 nucleotides read TGCGCCAGCAGCGGGGACATAGGAACCTACGAGCAGTACTTC.

For the CDR3, the DNA is TGTGCCAGCAGCTCGTACAATGAGCAGTTCTTC. Translation: CASSSYNEQFF. The gene calls are TRBV5-8 and TRBJ2-1, with D hard to call. The CDR3 runs 11 residues. Germline CDR1 reads SGHTS; CDR2 reads YDEGEE. Trimming pared 3 bases from V and 4 bases from J, leaving 2 bases between. The full variable domain, its missing parts supplied by reference TRBV5-8 and TRBJ2-1, is EAGVTQSPTHLIKTRGQQATLRCSPISGHTSVYWYQQALGLGLQFLLWYDEGEERNRGNFPPRFSGRQFPNYSSELNVNALELEDSALYLCASSSYNEQFFGPGTRLTVL.

This clone has a single count. In DNA form, the CDR3 reads TGTGCCAGCAGCTTAATGGGCGCCGGGGAGCTGTTTTTT. Its protein product is CASSLMGAGELFF. This chain links TRBV7-2 with TRBJ2-2; no definite D call. Germline-derived CDR1 and CDR2 are SGHTA and FQGNSA. The V end lost 2 bases, the J end lost 6 bases, and 7 bases lay between the germline ends. This CDR3 is built from 13 residues.

This rearrangement joins TRBV27 to TRBJ1-2, with D unclear. Germline CDR1 is MNHEY and CDR2 is SMNVEV (reference sequence). The length of the CDR3 is 15 residues. Trimming pared 5 bases from V and 4 bases from J, leaving 17 bases between. CDR3 bases: TGTGCCAGCAGTCGAACGGGGAATTTGATCTATGGCTACACCTTC. It translates to CASSRTGNLIYGYTF.

The chain carries TRBV9 and TRBJ2-3; 8 positions match TRBD1. Per germline, CDR1 SGDLS and CDR2 YYNGEE. Losses at the gene ends were 4 bases for V and 1 base for J; bases not matched to a gene: 11. This CDR3 region has 17 residues. CDR3 sequence reads: CASSLQGSGGGTDTQYF. The CDR3 nucleotides are TGTGCCAGCAGCCTCCAAGGGTCAGGGGGCGGCACAGATACGCAGTATTTT.

The table lists this clone with a count of one. This sequence joins TRBV28 and TRBJ1-2, with D unresolved. This CDR3 spans 12 amino acids. Germline V gene data show CDR1 as MDHEN and CDR2 as SYDVKM. Trimming stripped 7 bases from V and 5 bases from J, with 11 bases between. The CDR3 nucleotides are TGTGCCAGCAACGCTGGAGGATATGGCTACACCTTC. Translation: CASNAGGYGYTF.

The chain joins TRBV12-3 or TRBV12-4 to TRBJ1-2; D call uncertain. Trimming shortened V by 3 bases and J by 7 bases, and 9 bases separated the two germline ends. This CDR3 has 12 residues. CDR3: CASSFATSGYTF. In nucleotides, the CDR3 is TGTGCCAGCAGTTTTGCTACGAGTGGCTACACCTTC.

This rearrangement joins TRBV4-1 to TRBJ1-5, with a tentative D call TRBD1 (6 bases). The germline CDR1 and CDR2 sequences are MGHRA and YSYEKL. There are 15 residues in the CDR3. The V and J ends lost 4 bases and 1 base respectively, with 11 bases between them. The CDR3, as DNA: TGCGCCAGCAGCCCCTGGACAGAGAGCAATCAGCCCCAGCATTTT. Encoded protein: CASSPWTESNQPQHF.

The chain combines TRBV7-8 with TRBJ2-1; 8 nucleotides match TRBD2. From germline, CDR1 is SGHVS and CDR2 FQNEAQ. Germline trimming cut 2 bases from V and 7 bases from J; bases unmatched to any gene: 7. The CDR3 has 15 amino acids. DNA of the CDR3: TGTGCCAGCAGCTTATTAACGGGGGGGATGAATGAGCAGTTCTTC. This sequence encodes CASSLLTGGMNEQFF. The entire variable domain, with the rest obtained from reference TRBV7-8 and TRBJ2-1, is as follows: GAGVSQSPRYKVAKRGQDVALRCDPISGHVSLFWYQQALGQGPEFLTYFQNEAQLDKSGLPSDRFFAERPEGSVSTLKIQRTQQEDSAVYLCASSLLTGGMNEQFFGPGTRLTVL.

CDR3 loop: CASRVFPGVYNEQFF. The CDR3 coding sequence is TGTGCCAGCAGAGTCTTCCCGGGGGTATACAATGAGCAGTTCTTC. V is TRBV27 and J is TRBJ2-1, with D perhaps matching TRBD2 (6 bases). The CDR3 consists of 15 residues. V was shortened by 6 bases and J by 4 bases, with 16 bases between the two germline ends. From germline, CDR1 is MNHEY and CDR2 SMNVEV (reference sequence).

The chain has TRBV7-9 and TRBJ2-1; possible D gene TRBD1, 6 bases. The V end was cut by 4 bases, the J end by 4 bases, with 17 bases between. The germline gives CDR1 SEHNR, CDR2 FQNEAQ (reference sequence). This CDR3 spans 16 amino acids. In DNA form, the CDR3 reads TGTGCCAGCAGCTCCCTCGGGGACATTTTTTACAATGAGCAGTTCTTC. This translates into CASSSLGDIFYNEQFF.

The V and J genes are TRBV2 and TRBJ2-3, with 8 nucleotides matching TRBD2. This CDR3 has 17 amino acids. The germline V gene has CDR1 SNHLY and CDR2 FYNNEI. Trimming took 3 bases from V and 11 from J; bases not matched to a gene: 19. In nucleotides, the CDR3 is TGTGCCAGCAGTGATATTTTGGTGGCGGGGGGTCTCCGTGAGCAGTATTTT. It is translated as CASSDILVAGGLREQYF.

Here the CDR3 DNA reads TGCGCCAGCAGCTTGGACAGAATCTCTGAAGCTTTCTTT. This codes for CASSLDRISEAFF. V gene TRBV5-1 combines with J gene TRBJ1-1; D call uncertain. The CDR3 covers 13 residues. The ends were cut back, 0 bases at V and 6 bases at J, with 9 bases in the middle. Germline V gene lookup returns CDR1 SGHRS and CDR2 YFSETQ. Full variable domain (remainder filled in from reference TRBV5-1 and TRBJ1-1): KAGVTQTPRYLIKTRGQQVTLSCSPISGHRSVSWYQQTPGQGLQFLFEYFSETQRNKGNFPGRFSGRQFSNSRSEMNVSTLELGDSALYLCASSLDRISEAFFGQGTRLTVV.

This clone was seen a few times. The genes are TRBV2 and TRBJ2-3, with TRBD2 matching 9 bases. Trimming removed 7 bases from V and 4 bases from J; junction bases left unmatched: 3. CDR1 SNHLY and CDR2 FYNNEI come from the germline V gene. This CDR3 has 13 amino acids. CDR3: CASTPSGADTQYF. The DNA for the CDR3 is TGTGCCAGCACGCCTAGCGGGGCAGATACGCAGTATTTT. The whole variable domain, filled in from reference TRBV2 and TRBJ2-3, reads EPEVTQTPSHQVTQMGQEVILRCVPISNHLYFYWYRQILGQKVEFLVSFYNNEISEKSEIFDDQFSVERPDGSNFTLKIRSTKLEDSAMYFCASTPSGADTQYFGPGTRLTVL.

This chain joins TRBV7-9 and TRBJ1-1; possibly TRBD1 for D (5 bases). The CDR3 extends over 15 amino acids. The ends were cut back, 0 bases at V and 2 bases at J, with 10 bases in the middle. The germline CDR1 and CDR2 sequences are SEHNR and FQNEAQ (reference sequence). CDR3 sequence reads: CASSLADSRNTEAFF. CDR3 nucleotide sequence: TGTGCCAGCAGCTTAGCTGACAGTAGAAACACTGAAGCTTTCTTT.